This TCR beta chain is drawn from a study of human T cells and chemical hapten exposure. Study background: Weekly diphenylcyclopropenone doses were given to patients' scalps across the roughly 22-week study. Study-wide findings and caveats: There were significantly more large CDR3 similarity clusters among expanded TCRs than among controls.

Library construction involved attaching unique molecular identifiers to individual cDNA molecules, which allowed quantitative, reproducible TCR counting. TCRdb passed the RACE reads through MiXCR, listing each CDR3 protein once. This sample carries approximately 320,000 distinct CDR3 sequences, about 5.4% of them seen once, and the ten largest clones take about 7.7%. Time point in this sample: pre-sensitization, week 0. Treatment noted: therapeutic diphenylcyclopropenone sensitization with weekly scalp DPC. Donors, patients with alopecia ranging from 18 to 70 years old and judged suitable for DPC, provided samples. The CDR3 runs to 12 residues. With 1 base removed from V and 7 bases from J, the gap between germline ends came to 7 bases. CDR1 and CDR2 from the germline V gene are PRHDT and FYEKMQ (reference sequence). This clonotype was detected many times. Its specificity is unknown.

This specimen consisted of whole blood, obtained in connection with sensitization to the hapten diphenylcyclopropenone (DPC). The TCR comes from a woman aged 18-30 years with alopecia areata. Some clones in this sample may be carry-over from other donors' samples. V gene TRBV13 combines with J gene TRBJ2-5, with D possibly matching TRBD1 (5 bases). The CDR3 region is CASSLVTGTQYF. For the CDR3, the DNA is TGTGCCAGCAGCTTAGTCACAGGGACCCAGTACTTC.